The sequence of this TCR beta chain was determined in a study of T cell responses to AZD1222 COVID-19 vaccine. Study-wide results and caveats: Nearly half of spike-specific TCRs reportedly target unmutated variant regions.

Worth noting for this clone: Its specificity is not known.

Method: immunoSEQ multiplex PCR; TCRdb's copy keeps in-frame clones and lacks some. The repertoire holds about 150,000 clones, with approximately 90% as singletons. Germline V gives CDR1 SGHKS, CDR2 YYEKEE (reference sequence). The CDR3 totals 18 residues. J gave up 4 bases and V 0 bases, and 11 bases lay outside the gene matches. The receptor was isolated from an adult who received the AZD1222 COVID-19 vaccine. The specimen comprised peripheral blood, sampled 28 days after the second AZD1222 dose. The gene calls are TRBV5-5 and TRBJ2-3, with TRBD2 identical over 10 bases. The CDR3 sequence is CASSLVLAGLGGADTQYF. The DNA for the CDR3 is TGTGCCAGCAGCTTGGTACTAGCGGGACTGGGTGGGGCAGATACGCAGTATTTT.